The rows below give T cell receptor beta chains drawn from one sample of a study of blood T cell repertoires in COVID-19. Generated by immunoSEQ multiplex PCR, the TCRdb table keeps only in-frame clones and is missing some. The sample shows fewer than 200,000 clones, about 85% of them seen only once. Sequenced input: PBMCs or T cells enriched from blood (not recorded which). These TCRs come from a woman aged 35 to 49 in a cohort exposed to, infected with or recovered from COVID-19 (not recorded which). CDR3s include the opening cysteine and the closing phenylalanine or tryptophan. Fields, in order: clone size, D gene, J gene, V gene, CDR3 protein, CDR3 DNA. D genes are given only for firm matches. Size is stated for part of the rows, as once, few or many counts, or as a class when the clone is expanded.

-,TRBD1,TRBJ1-5,TRBV6-2/TRBV6-3,CASSHYGTGVTQPQHF,TGTGCCAGCAGCCATTATGGGACAGGGGTTACTCAGCCCCAGCATTTT
-,TRBD1,TRBJ2-1,TRBV6-5,CASSYSTGTDGQFF,TGTGCCAGCAGTTACTCGACTGGGACAGACGGGCAGTTCTTC
-,TRBD1,TRBJ2-7,TRBV27,CASKDQTGGSSYEQYF,TGTGCCAGCAAAGACCAAACAGGGGGAAGCTCCTACGAGCAGTACTTC
-,-,TRBJ1-2,TRBV19,CASSISTGRSHGYTF,TGTGCCAGTAGTATATCTACAGGGCGGAGCCATGGCTACACCTTC
-,TRBD1,TRBJ1-5,TRBV10-3,CAILPRGVNRQPQHF,TGTGCCATCTTACCCAGGGGGGTGAACAGGCAGCCCCAGCATTTT
-,TRBD2,TRBJ2-7,TRBV24-1,CATSDRLAGGPGEQYF,TGTGCCACCAGTGACCGACTAGCGGGAGGGCCGGGGGAGCAGTACTTC
few,-,TRBJ2-7,TRBV21-1,CATRRGAPYEQYF,TGTGCCACGCGGCGGGGTGCTCCATACGAGCAGTACTTC
many,TRBD2,TRBJ2-1,TRBV29-1,CSVFWAGAVNEQFF,TGCAGCGTTTTTTGGGCGGGAGCTGTCAATGAGCAGTTCTTC
-,-,TRBJ2-2,TRBV6-1,CASSAPNDRANTGELFF,TGTGCCAGCAGTGCTCCAAACGACAGAGCGAACACCGGGGAGCTGTTTTTT
once,-,TRBJ1-5,TRBV19,CASSPGGGGQPQHF,TGTGCCAGTAGTCCTGGGGGGGGCGGGCAGCCCCAGCATTTT
-,TRBD2,TRBJ2-1,TRBV7-9,CASSLGGFPYNEQFF,TGTGCCAGCAGCCTGGGGGGGTTTCCCTACAATGAGCAGTTCTTC
-,-,TRBJ1-5,TRBV7-8,CASSLEAGRRVSNQPQHF,TGTGCCAGCAGCTTAGAAGCGGGGCGCAGGGTGAGCAATCAGCCCCAGCATTTT
-,TRBD1,TRBJ1-2,TRBV27,CASSLNRGTDGYTF,TGTGCCAGCAGTTTGAACAGGGGAACTGATGGCTACACCTTC
-,-,TRBJ2-1,TRBV24-1,CATSDPLNEQFF,TGTGCCACCAGTGATCCATTGAATGAGCAGTTCTTC
-,TRBD2,TRBJ2-3,TRBV7-9,CASSSPARAGGRTDTQYF,TGTGCCAGCAGCTCCCCCGCCCGCGCGGGAGGACGCACAGATACGCAGTATTTT
-,-,TRBJ1-1,TRBV3-1/TRBV3-2,CASSQDRVYTEAFF,TGTGCCAGCAGCCAAGACAGGGTTTACACTGAAGCTTTCTTT
few,-,TRBJ2-2,TRBV2,CASSVRETDTGELFF,TGTGCCAGCAGTGTCCGGGAGACGGACACCGGGGAGCTGTTTTTT
few,-,TRBJ2-3,TRBV9,CASSVAGSTDTQYF,TGTGCCAGCAGCGTAGCCGGTAGCACAGATACGCAGTATTTT
-,TRBD1,TRBJ1-5,TRBV30,CAWSRETGLEPQHF,TGTGCCTGGAGTCGAGAGACAGGGTTGGAGCCCCAGCATTTT
-,TRBD1,TRBJ1-1,TRBV28,CASRSPGQGNEAFF,TGTGCCAGCAGATCCCCGGGACAGGGCAATGAAGCTTTCTTT
-,-,TRBJ1-5,TRBV10-2,CASSESGRGPNQPQHF,TGCGCCAGCAGTGAGTCGGGCAGGGGACCAAATCAGCCCCAGCATTTT
-,TRBD2,TRBJ2-1,TRBV25-1,CASSAGGRGGRNEQFF,TGTGCCAGCAGTGCCGGAGGGCGGGGGGGCAGGAATGAGCAGTTCTTC
few,TRBD1,TRBJ1-4,TRBV19,CASSTKGARDNEKLFF,TGTGCCAGTAGTACAAAGGGGGCGCGGGATAATGAAAAACTGTTTTTT
-,-,TRBJ1-5,TRBV7-9,CASSLPGEPQHF,TGTGCCAGCAGCTTACCCGGGGAGCCCCAGCATTTT